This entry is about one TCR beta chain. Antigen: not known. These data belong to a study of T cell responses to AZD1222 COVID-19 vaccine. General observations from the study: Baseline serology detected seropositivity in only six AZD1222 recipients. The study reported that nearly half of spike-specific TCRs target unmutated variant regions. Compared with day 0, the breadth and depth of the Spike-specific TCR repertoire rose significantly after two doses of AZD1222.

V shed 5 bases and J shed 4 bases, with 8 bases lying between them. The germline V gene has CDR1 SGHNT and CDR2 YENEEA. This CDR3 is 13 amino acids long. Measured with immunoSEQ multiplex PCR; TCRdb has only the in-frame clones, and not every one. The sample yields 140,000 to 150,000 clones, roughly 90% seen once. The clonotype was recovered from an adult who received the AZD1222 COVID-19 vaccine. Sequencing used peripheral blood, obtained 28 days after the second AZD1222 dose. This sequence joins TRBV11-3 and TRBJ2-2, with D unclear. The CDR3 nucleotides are TGTGCCAGCAGCCCACTGGCCACCGGGGAGCTGTTTTTT. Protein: CASSPLATGELFF.